This TCR beta chain was recovered during a study of coeliac disease (dated by TCRdb to 2022 to 2024). For the study in its entirety: Coeliac patients were categorised as having newly diagnosed active disease, refractory coeliac disease type I, or disease controlled by a gluten-free diet. Next-generation sequencing of rearranged TRB and TRG CDR3 regions was applied to small intestinal lymphocyte fractions from coeliac and non-coeliac patients. The goal was to describe the TR repertoires of small intestinal T cells in active coeliac disease, in refractory type I coeliac disease, and in coeliac disease treated with a gluten-free diet. Of the 30 or so patients in the full study, approximately 22 had coeliac disease confirmed by serology and 8 were controls with non-small intestinal disorders. TRB sequencing succeeded for samples from just over 26 subjects, including roughly 23 paired bulk unsorted intraepithelial and lamina propria cell samples.

The study at large found these results: TRB repertoires were mostly private, with most amino acid sequences found in only one sample, and V-gene usage showed no significant difference between disease groups. High-purity fractions were not obtained when intraepithelial cells were separated from lamina propria cells, so cross-contamination between compartments was possible. Active coeliac intraepithelial and lamina propria samples had lower TRB and TRG repertoire clonality than controls, suggesting that diverse T cells were recruited. The authors judged the approach to be unsuitable for unbiased detection of gliadin-specific T cells, because gliadin-specific T cells are scarce and rarely shared between patients. Published gliadin-specific TRB sequences appeared in about 55% of the 18 coeliac lamina propria samples but only 1 of 6 controls.

Receptor amplification or capture employed the immunoSEQ multiplex PCR assay. The TR loci were subjected to amplification by multiplexed PCR, for which V gene segments served as targets of the forward primers and J gene segments as targets of the reverse primers. Amplified CDR3 regions were sequenced on the Illumina HiSeq System. The study's own analysis went as follows. Closely related reads were merged with a nearest-neighbour algorithm so that PCR and sequencing errors were removed and data were collapsed into unique sequences. Each repertoire was summarised by clonality and by T cell density, with T cell density defined as TR molecules per amount of genomic DNA input. Public TRs were defined as CDR3 amino acid sequences in at least 80% of unsorted samples, then tested for differential abundance between coeliac and control samples. Every lamina propria sample was checked against a list of some 220 published gliadin-specific TRB sequences. Disease-group differences in clonality and density were tested with Kruskal-Wallis tests followed by Dunn post-tests. This immuneACCESS table, as held by TCRdb, lists in-frame sequences with V and J called but not all clones. Of the missing ones, under half trace to an unresolved V gene in checked studies; the others have no known cause. D and trimming come from the DNA, and the V and J calls and clone size come from that table. The sample table shows thousands of clones, and around 60% are seen once. In total, the top ten clones hold over 6.5% of the sample.

Aliquots of around 500,000 cells were frozen in DMSO/FBS in liquid nitrogen, and one aliquot per fraction was used for sequencing. Endoscopy and small intestinal biopsy were performed in all 30 or so patients in the study. Once intraepithelial cells had been isolated, the leftover biopsy tissue was digested with collagenase to release lamina propria cells. Genomic DNA was extracted from frozen unsorted cell fractions using the Qiagen DNeasy blood extraction kit. Notes on this clone: The target of this receptor is not known. Base qualities were left out, and no much larger clone turns up one base away.

The sequence was collected from a man aged 50 to 59 with active celiac disease. Specimen: lamina propria lymphocytes from the gut. According to the study, the label for this sample's cell subset or site signals: lamina propria cell (LPC) fraction of small intestinal biopsy.

In nucleotide form, the sequence is TGTGCCGGGGTCGACGCTTCCGGGGGTTACGAGCAGTACGTC. Translated, it reads CAGVDASGGYEQYV. The receptor chain draws on TRBV21-1 and TRBJ2-7; TRBD2, the table's D call, lacks a check against the DNA. TRBV21-1 is given as a pseudogene. The CDR3 holds 14 amino acids from the cysteine to the valine. CDR3 DNA is the only sequence kept; it has 42 bases, read in frame from the first base.